Listed below are T cell receptor beta chains from one sample, sequenced in a study of long-term antiretroviral therapy in people with HIV. Only in-frame clones appear in the TCRdb table, and some are missing; sequencing was by immunoSEQ multiplex PCR. The table has over 25,000 clones, approximately 93% seen once. The sequencing used unsorted PBMCs, collected 6.2 years after starting antiretroviral therapy. These receptors were obtained from a man aged 35 to 55 with HIV. CDR3s include the opening cysteine and the closing phenylalanine or tryptophan. The order of the fields is D gene, V gene, J gene, CDR3 protein, CDR3 DNA. The D gene is left open where the match is weak.

D gene: .; V gene: TRBV5-6; J gene: TRBJ2-1; CDR3 protein: CASSLAGAQFF; CDR3 DNA: TGTGCCAGCAGCTTGGCTGGGGCTCAGTTCTTC
D gene: TRBD1; V gene: TRBV28; J gene: TRBJ1-2; CDR3 protein: CASSYRRGPNYGYTF; CDR3 DNA: TGTGCCAGCAGTTATCGCAGGGGGCCTAACTATGGCTACACCTTC
D gene: .; V gene: TRBV6-5; J gene: TRBJ2-1; CDR3 protein: CASSSLGAFDYEQFF; CDR3 DNA: TGTGCCAGCAGTTCTCTCGGGGCCTTCGACTATGAGCAGTTCTTC
D gene: .; V gene: TRBV9; J gene: TRBJ1-4; CDR3 protein: CASSARWQGGEKLFF; CDR3 DNA: TGTGCCAGCAGCGCCCGTTGGCAGGGCGGCGAAAAACTGTTTTTT
D gene: .; V gene: TRBV21-1; J gene: TRBJ1-2; CDR3 protein: CASSKAFRGLYGYTF; CDR3 DNA: TGTGCCAGCAGCAAAGCTTTTAGGGGTCTCTATGGCTACACCTTC
D gene: .; V gene: TRBV9; J gene: TRBJ1-1; CDR3 protein: CASSVQGSMNTEAFF; CDR3 DNA: TGTGCCAGCAGCGTTCAGGGTTCAATGAACACTGAAGCTTTCTTT
D gene: .; V gene: TRBV15; J gene: TRBJ2-1; CDR3 protein: CATSRDLAASEQFF; CDR3 DNA: TGTGCCACCAGCAGAGATTTGGCGGCGTCTGAGCAGTTCTTC
D gene: .; V gene: TRBV2; J gene: TRBJ2-2; CDR3 protein: CASIKDPIGTGELFF; CDR3 DNA: TGTGCCAGCATTAAGGACCCCATCGGTACCGGGGAGCTGTTTTTT
D gene: .; V gene: TRBV14; J gene: TRBJ2-5; CDR3 protein: CASSQVQTQYF; CDR3 DNA: TGTGCCAGCAGCCAAGTACAGACCCAGTACTTC
D gene: .; V gene: TRBV7-9; J gene: TRBJ2-7; CDR3 protein: CASSRGGPGAYEQYF; CDR3 DNA: TGTGCCAGCAGCCGAGGAGGGCCAGGGGCCTACGAGCAGTACTTC
D gene: .; V gene: TRBV19; J gene: TRBJ1-2; CDR3 protein: CATVDSGFGYTF; CDR3 DNA: TGTGCCACTGTGGACAGTGGCTTTGGCTACACCTTC
D gene: TRBD1; V gene: TRBV29-1; J gene: TRBJ2-7; CDR3 protein: CSVGTGAYEQYF; CDR3 DNA: TGCAGCGTTGGGACAGGGGCCTACGAGCAGTACTTC
D gene: .; V gene: TRBV9; J gene: TRBJ2-3; CDR3 protein: CASSVNRATDTQYF; CDR3 DNA: TGTGCCAGCAGCGTGAACAGAGCCACAGATACGCAGTATTTT